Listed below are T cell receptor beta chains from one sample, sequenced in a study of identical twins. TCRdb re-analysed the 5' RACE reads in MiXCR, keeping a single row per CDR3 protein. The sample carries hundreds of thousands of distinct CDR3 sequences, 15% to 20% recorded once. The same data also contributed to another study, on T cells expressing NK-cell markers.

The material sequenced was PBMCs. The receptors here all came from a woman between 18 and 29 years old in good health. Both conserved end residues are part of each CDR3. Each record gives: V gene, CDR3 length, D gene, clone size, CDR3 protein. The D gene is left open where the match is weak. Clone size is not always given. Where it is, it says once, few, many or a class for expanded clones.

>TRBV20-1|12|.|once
CSASSGADEQYF
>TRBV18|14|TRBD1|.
CASSFRQGVHEQYF
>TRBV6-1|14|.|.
CASRRAEGTDTQYF
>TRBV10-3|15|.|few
CAIGGFGSSYNEQFF
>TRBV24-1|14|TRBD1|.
CATSDRTGGNEQFF
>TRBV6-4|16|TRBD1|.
CASSDSPGTGVYGYTF
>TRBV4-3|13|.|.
CASSQDRSGELFF
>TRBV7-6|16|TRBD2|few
CASSSRLAGGYNEQFF
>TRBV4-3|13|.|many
CASSQDRDETQYF
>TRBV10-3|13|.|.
CAIGDRGDNEQFF
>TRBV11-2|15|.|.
CASSPLPAYQETQYF
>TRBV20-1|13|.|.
CSALGGPNEKLFF
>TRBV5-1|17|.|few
CASSLAIAGGPNTEAFF
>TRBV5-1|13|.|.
CASRVTYNTEAFF
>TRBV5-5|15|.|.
CASSPGPQWADTQYF
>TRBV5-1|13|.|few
CASSERLTDTQYF
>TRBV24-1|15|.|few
CATSDPGLHTDTQYF